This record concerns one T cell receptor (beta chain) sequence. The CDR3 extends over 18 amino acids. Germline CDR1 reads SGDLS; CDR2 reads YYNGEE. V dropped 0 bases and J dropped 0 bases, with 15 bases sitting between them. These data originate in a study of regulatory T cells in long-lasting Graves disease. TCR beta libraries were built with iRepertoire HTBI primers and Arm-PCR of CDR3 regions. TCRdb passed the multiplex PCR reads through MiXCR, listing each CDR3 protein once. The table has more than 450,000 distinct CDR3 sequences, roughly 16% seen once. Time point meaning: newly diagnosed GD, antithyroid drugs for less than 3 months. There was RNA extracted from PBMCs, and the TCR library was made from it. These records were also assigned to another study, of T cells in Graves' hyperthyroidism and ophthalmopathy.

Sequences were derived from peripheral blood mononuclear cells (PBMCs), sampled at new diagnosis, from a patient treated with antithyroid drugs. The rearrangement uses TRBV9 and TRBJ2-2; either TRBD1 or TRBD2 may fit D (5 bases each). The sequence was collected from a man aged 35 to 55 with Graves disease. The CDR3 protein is CASSVGRGGRANTGELFF. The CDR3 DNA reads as TGTGCCAGCAGCGTAGGTCGGGGCGGGCGCGCGAACACCGGGGAGCTGTTTTTT.